Listed below are T cell receptor beta chains from one sample, sequenced in a study of a mutant IDH1 vaccine in newly diagnosed glioma. Sequenced by immunoSEQ multiplex PCR; TCRdb stores in-frame clones only, minus some. The table lists about 40,000 clones, approximately 91% of them singletons, with over 2% in the top ten. Which antigens these TCRs recognize remains unknown. The input for sequencing was PBMCs, taken from a glioma patient whose treatment included an IDH1 peptide vaccine. The receptors come from a middle-aged man with glioma. Both conserved end residues are part of each CDR3. D genes are given only for firm matches.

v_gene: TRBV7-8
j_gene: TRBJ1-6
d_gene: -
CDR3nt: TGTGCCAGCAGCTTGGACGAGGGAGAATCACCCCTCCACTTT
CDR3aa: CASSLDEGESPLHF

v_gene: TRBV2
j_gene: TRBJ2-7
d_gene: TRBD1
CDR3nt: TGTGCCAGCAGGGCGGACAGGAAGAGAGACGAGCAGTACTTC
CDR3aa: CASRADRKRDEQYF

v_gene: TRBV29-1
j_gene: TRBJ2-5
d_gene: TRBD2
CDR3nt: TGCAGCGTTGAACAAGCGGGAGTAGGTACCCAGTACTTC
CDR3aa: CSVEQAGVGTQYF

v_gene: TRBV18
j_gene: TRBJ2-2
d_gene: TRBD1
CDR3nt: TGTGCCAGCTCACCTGCTGGGAAACAGGGGGCCTTCGGGGAGCTGTTTTTT
CDR3aa: CASSPAGKQGAFGELFF

v_gene: TRBV28
j_gene: TRBJ1-1
d_gene: TRBD1
CDR3nt: TGTGCCAGCAGCCTCAGGGGGCGCCGGACTGAAGCTTTCTTT
CDR3aa: CASSLRGRRTEAFF

v_gene: TRBV2
j_gene: TRBJ2-5
d_gene: TRBD1
CDR3nt: TGTGCCAGCACGCAGGGGGCCGGCCAAGAGACCCAGTACTTC
CDR3aa: CASTQGAGQETQYF

v_gene: TRBV7-2
j_gene: TRBJ1-1
d_gene: -
CDR3nt: TGTGCCAGCAGCTTGGGCGGGGGGGCCGGCACTGAAGCTTTCTTT
CDR3aa: CASSLGGGAGTEAFF

v_gene: TRBV7-9
j_gene: TRBJ2-7
d_gene: TRBD2
CDR3nt: TGTGCCAGCAGCTTAGCTAGCGGGAGGGGGTCCCCCTACGAGCAGTACTTC
CDR3aa: CASSLASGRGSPYEQYF

v_gene: TRBV7-2
j_gene: TRBJ2-2
d_gene: -
CDR3nt: TGTGCCAGCAGCCAGACCGGGGAGCTGTTTTTT
CDR3aa: CASSQTGELFF

v_gene: TRBV5-1
j_gene: TRBJ2-5
d_gene: -
CDR3nt: TGCGCCAGCAGCTCGGGACCCCTGGGGTACCAAGAGACCCAGTACTTC
CDR3aa: CASSSGPLGYQETQYF

v_gene: TRBV6-5
j_gene: TRBJ2-1
d_gene: TRBD2
CDR3nt: TGTGCCAGCAGTCCCGGGACTAGCGGGTACAATGAGCAGTTCTTC
CDR3aa: CASSPGTSGYNEQFF

v_gene: TRBV5-4
j_gene: TRBJ2-6
d_gene: -
CDR3nt: TGTGCTAGCAGCCAAGGGGGTCCGACCCGCTCTGGGGCCAACGTCCTGACTTTC
CDR3aa: CASSQGGPTRSGANVLTF